The TCR beta chain under discussion was sequenced for a study of high-grade serous ovarian cancer treatment subgroups (dated by TCRdb to the early 2020s). Some background on the complete study: A mean of around 14,000 reads and 7,494 unique TCR beta rearrangements per sample was generated by sequencing. The study examined TCR beta repertoires in high-grade serous ovarian cancer patients who were grouped under a laparoscopic triage algorithm by complete gross resection or by neoadjuvant chemotherapy response. A cohort of around 30 patients was included: roughly 10 with no residual disease after primary surgery (R0), roughly 10 who were excellent NACT responders, and roughly 10 who were poor NACT responders. One primary tumor sample and two metastatic tumor samples were collected from each patient, for a total of some 90 samples. What the authors observed across the whole study: Tumors from the same patient had repertoire similarity ranging from roughly 0.11 to 0.8, while tumors from different patients showed almost no similarity. TCR clonal relatedness showed a positive correlation with neoantigen level and a trend toward positive correlation with copy number variation and mutation load from whole-genome sequencing. Because bulk tumor TCR sequencing provided no spatial information, insight into HGSC tumor complexity and diversity was limited. The TCR repertoire analyses centered on CDR3, leaving CDR1 and CDR2 unanalyzed.

Including cysteine and phenylalanine, the CDR3 has 13 amino acids. Left in the record is the CDR3 DNA by itself, 39 bases read in frame from the first base. Reading the germline V gene (reference sequence) gives CDR1 GTSNPN and CDR2 SVGIG. The trim is 2 bases for V and 2 bases for J, with a gap of 7 bases between the germline ends. Collection of tumor samples took place before definitive surgery or chemotherapy. The MD Anderson Biospecimen Extraction Resource handled genomic DNA extraction, while the MD Anderson Cancer Genomics Laboratory carried out the TCR sequencing. In the case of this clone: Its cognate antigen has yet to be identified. Base qualities are not provided; no much larger clone lies one nucleotide away.

The approximately 90 tumor samples were subjected to high-throughput TCR profiling using ImmunoSEQ. In the authors' own workflow: Richness (unique productive sequences), clonality, evenness and relatedness were included as repertoire diversity metrics, and similarity between samples was assessed with the Bhattacharyya coefficient. A sensitivity analysis that removed TCRs with fewer than two reads produced consistent conclusions. TCRdb holds this immuneACCESS table with in-frame rearrangements only. Some clones are missing; in checked studies, unresolved V genes explain under half, and the rest has no known cause. V and J calls and clone size follow that table, whereas D and trimming were derived from the DNA. The sample contains some 4,200 clones, around 73% of them found a single time. Of the sample, approximately 8.2% falls within the top ten clones.

The sequenced sample was tumor tissue. This clonotype originated in a human donor with high-grade serous ovarian cancer. The rearrangement joined TRBV30 to TRBJ1-3; no confident D gene assignment can be made. The sequence in DNA is TGTGCCTGGAGTAGAGCTGCTGGAAACACCATATATTTT. It encodes CAWSRAAGNTIYF.